Listed below are T cell receptor beta chains from one sample, sequenced in a study of CD8 T cells in Susac syndrome. TCRdb recomputed calls from the immunoSEQ multiplex PCR reads with MiXCR, one row per CDR3 protein. This table holds approximately 120,000 distinct CDR3 sequences, 90% to 96% found once. The sample taken for sequencing was CD4+ T cells from PBMCs. These receptors were taken from a human donor in good health. CDR3s include the opening cysteine and the closing phenylalanine or tryptophan. The D gene is left open where the match is weak. The size field is filled for only some rows; it gives once, few, many or a size class.

>16|.|TRBV4-1|TRBJ1-5|.
CASSQVVTVSNQPQHF
TGCGCCAGCAGCCAAGTCGTTACAGTCAGCAATCAGCCCCAGCATTTT
>14|few|TRBV18|TRBJ1-5|.
CASSPGSGNQPQHF
TGTGCCAGCTCACCAGGCAGCGGCAATCAGCCCCAGCATTTT
>13|.|TRBV29-1|TRBJ2-7|TRBD1
CSVERDRQAEQYF
TGCAGCGTTGAACGGGACAGGCAGGCCGAGCAGTACTTC
>11|.|TRBV29-1|TRBJ1-1|.
CSVYHNTEAFF
TGCAGCGTTTATCATAACACTGAAGCTTTCTTT
>15|.|TRBV5-6|TRBJ2-5|TRBD1
CASSSGQGRSETQYF
TGTGCCAGCAGCTCTGGACAGGGAAGGTCAGAGACCCAGTACTTC
>14|.|TRBV9|TRBJ1-4|TRBD1
CASSAGQDNEKLFF
TGTGCCAGCAGCGCGGGACAGGATAATGAAAAACTGTTTTTT
>17|.|TRBV2|TRBJ2-2|TRBD1
CASSEDPGQGRDGELFF
TGTGCCAGCAGTGAAGACCCGGGACAGGGAAGGGACGGGGAGCTGTTTTTT
>14|.|TRBV28|TRBJ2-7|TRBD2
CASSTSGGSYEQYF
TGTGCCAGCAGTACTAGCGGGGGCTCCTACGAGCAGTACTTC
>14|.|TRBV12-3/TRBV12-4|TRBJ1-1|.
CASLRVLVNTEAFF
TGTGCCAGCCTCAGGGTTCTAGTGAACACTGAAGCTTTCTTT
>14|.|TRBV30|TRBJ2-7|.
CAWKSIGGQLGVYF
TGTGCCTGGAAATCAATCGGGGGCCAGCTAGGTGTATACTTC
>14|.|TRBV5-4|TRBJ1-1|TRBD1
CASSLTGGATEAFF
TGTGCCAGCAGCTTGACAGGGGGCGCGACTGAAGCTTTCTTT
>14|.|TRBV19|TRBJ2-2|TRBD2
CASSIDRGAGELFF
TGTGCCAGTAGTATAGATCGGGGGGCCGGGGAGCTGTTTTTT
>15|.|TRBV5-6|TRBJ1-2|.
CASSSLSGKRYGYTF
TGTGCCAGCAGCTCTTTGTCGGGGAAACGCTATGGCTACACCTTC
>16|.|TRBV27|TRBJ2-3|TRBD2
CASSRPGLAGGQAQYF
TGTGCCAGCAGCCGTCCGGGACTAGCGGGAGGGCAGGCGCAGTATTTT
>15|.|TRBV29-1|TRBJ2-5|TRBD2
CSVAWTSGRSETQYF
TGCAGCGTTGCTTGGACTAGCGGGAGGTCGGAGACCCAGTACTTC
>14|.|TRBV6-5|TRBJ2-7|.
CASSQFTGLIEQYF
TGTGCCAGCAGCCAATTCACAGGGTTGATCGAGCAGTACTTC
>11|once|TRBV5-1|TRBJ1-1|.
CASSTDTEAFF
TGCGCCAGCAGTACCGACACTGAAGCTTTCTTT
>14|.|TRBV20-1|TRBJ1-4|.
CSARVKGANEKLFF
TGCAGTGCTAGAGTGAAGGGGGCTAATGAAAAACTGTTTTTT
>14|once|TRBV6-1|TRBJ2-7|TRBD1
CASRTGLGYYEQYF
TGTGCCAGCAGGACAGGGTTGGGGTACTACGAGCAGTACTTC
>15|.|TRBV16|TRBJ1-2|.
CASSQWQGRMHGYTF
TGTGCCAGCAGCCAATGGCAGGGGAGAATGCATGGCTACACCTTC
>17|.|TRBV7-9|TRBJ1-2|TRBD1
CASSLEGRAGGVYGYTF
TGTGCCAGCAGCTTAGAGGGGCGGGCAGGGGGCGTCTATGGCTACACCTTC
>14|.|TRBV12-5|TRBJ1-5|.
CASAGGNGNQPQHF
TGTGCTAGTGCCGGGGGGAACGGCAATCAGCCCCAGCATTTT
>15|.|TRBV2|TRBJ1-5|.
CASTSLQGGNQPQHF
TGTGCCAGCACCAGCCTTCAAGGCGGCAATCAGCCCCAGCATTTT
>13|.|TRBV29-1|TRBJ2-3|.
CAVGAITTDTQYF
TGCGCGGTGGGAGCCATCACCACAGATACGCAGTATTTT
>18|.|TRBV7-9|TRBJ1-2|.
CASSLGVGDYSANYGYTF
TGTGCCAGCAGCTTAGGGGTCGGAGACTACTCAGCTAACTATGGCTACACCTTC
>15|.|TRBV4-2|TRBJ2-7|.
CASSRTQGGAYEQYF
TGTGCCAGCAGCCGAACCCAGGGGGGAGCCTACGAGCAGTACTTC
>12|.|TRBV29-1|TRBJ1-2|.
CSVEAGDYGYTF
TGCAGCGTTGAAGCGGGAGACTATGGCTACACCTTC
>17|.|TRBV18|TRBJ1-2|.
CASSPFPGTGASYGYTF
TGTGCCAGCTCACCATTTCCAGGGACGGGGGCTAGCTATGGCTACACCTTC
>11|.|TRBV12-3/TRBV12-4|TRBJ2-7|.
CASTLTGEQYF
TGTGCCAGCACCCTGACGGGCGAGCAGTACTTC
>12|.|TRBV28|TRBJ2-3|.
CASSSPTDTQYF
TGTGCCAGCAGTTCCCCTACAGATACGCAGTATTTT
>13|.|TRBV7-2|TRBJ2-5|.
CASSQDLTETQYF
TGTGCCAGCAGCCAGGACTTGACGGAGACCCAGTACTTC
>15|.|TRBV28|TRBJ2-7|.
CASSPHHTIRNEQYF
TGTGCCAGCAGTCCCCACCACACGATCCGTAACGAGCAGTACTTC
>16|.|TRBV7-8|TRBJ1-5|.
CASSLGTANSNQPQHF
TGTGCCAGCAGCTTAGGCACAGCGAATAGCAATCAGCCCCAGCATTTT
>15|.|TRBV7-3|TRBJ2-3|TRBD2
CASSRRGGPTDTQYF
TGTGCCAGCAGCCGCCGGGGGGGGCCTACAGATACGCAGTATTTT
>15|.|TRBV5-1|TRBJ2-1|TRBD2
CASSLLAGAGNEQFF
TGCGCCAGCAGCTTGCTAGCGGGGGCCGGGAATGAGCAGTTCTTC
>13|.|TRBV6-2/TRBV6-3|TRBJ2-7|.
CASSFHRKYEQYF
TGTGCCAGCAGTTTCCACAGGAAGTACGAGCAGTACTTC
>13|once|TRBV7-2|TRBJ2-7|.
CASSRDQQDEQYF
TGTGCCAGCAGTCGGGACCAACAGGACGAGCAGTACTTC
>18|.|TRBV23-1|TRBJ2-7|.
CASSQGSSTGLSSYEQYF
TGCGCCAGCAGTCAAGGGTCCTCGACAGGCCTGAGCTCCTACGAGCAGTACTTC
>11|.|TRBV12-5|TRBJ2-7|.
CASGHPVEQYF
TGTGCTAGTGGTCACCCCGTCGAGCAGTACTTC
>15|.|TRBV5-4|TRBJ1-2|TRBD1
CASSLARQGAYGYTF
TGTGCCAGCAGCTTGGCCCGGCAGGGGGCCTATGGCTACACCTTC
>11|.|TRBV3-1|TRBJ2-7|.
CASSRGDEQYF
TGTGCCAGCAGCCGGGGGGACGAGCAGTACTTC
>14|.|TRBV27|TRBJ2-2|TRBD2
CASSLAGGTGELFF
TGTGCCAGCAGTTTAGCGGGGGGAACCGGGGAGCTGTTTTTT
>14|once|TRBV20-1|TRBJ2-5|TRBD2
CSARRLAVGETQYF
TGCAGTGCTAGACGCCTAGCGGTAGGAGAGACCCAGTACTTC
>13|.|TRBV15|TRBJ2-1|.
CATSSGPGNEQFF
TGTGCCACCAGCAGCGGTCCGGGAAATGAGCAGTTCTTC
>15|.|TRBV3-1|TRBJ2-5|.
CASSLPTDHQETQYF
TGTGCCAGCAGCCTTCCGACGGACCACCAAGAGACCCAGTACTTC
>14|.|TRBV27|TRBJ2-5|.
CASSLKAGQETQYF
TGTGCCAGCAGCCTGAAAGCGGGCCAAGAGACCCAGTACTTC
>14|once|TRBV29-1|TRBJ2-1|TRBD2
CSVDSGGPYNEQFF
TGCAGCGTTGATAGCGGGGGTCCCTACAATGAGCAGTTCTTC
>17|.|TRBV19|TRBJ1-2|TRBD1
CASSMVRGTGDRYGYTF
TGTGCCAGTAGTATGGTCCGCGGGACAGGAGACCGCTATGGCTACACCTTC
>17|.|TRBV19|TRBJ2-5|TRBD2
CASSIGTSRGPQETQYF
TGTGCCAGTAGTATTGGGACTAGCAGGGGCCCCCAAGAGACCCAGTACTTC
>14|.|TRBV6-5|TRBJ2-3|.
CASSYSSTTDTQYF
TGTGCCAGCAGTTACTCGTCTACCACAGATACGCAGTATTTT
>14|.|TRBV7-2|TRBJ1-1|.
CAILPGGWNTEAFF
TGTGCCATCCTCCCGGGAGGGTGGAACACTGAAGCTTTCTTT
>15|once|TRBV6-2/TRBV6-3|TRBJ1-5|.
CASSYSKTGAQPQHF
TGTGCCAGCAGTTACTCGAAGACGGGAGCTCAGCCCCAGCATTTT
>13|.|TRBV20-1|TRBJ2-5|TRBD1
CSAQTGQQETQYF
TGCAGTGCTCAGACAGGGCAACAAGAGACCCAGTACTTC
>15|.|TRBV5-1|TRBJ2-7|TRBD1
CASSLDMTGAYEQYF
TGCGCCAGCAGCTTGGATATGACAGGGGCCTACGAGCAGTACTTC